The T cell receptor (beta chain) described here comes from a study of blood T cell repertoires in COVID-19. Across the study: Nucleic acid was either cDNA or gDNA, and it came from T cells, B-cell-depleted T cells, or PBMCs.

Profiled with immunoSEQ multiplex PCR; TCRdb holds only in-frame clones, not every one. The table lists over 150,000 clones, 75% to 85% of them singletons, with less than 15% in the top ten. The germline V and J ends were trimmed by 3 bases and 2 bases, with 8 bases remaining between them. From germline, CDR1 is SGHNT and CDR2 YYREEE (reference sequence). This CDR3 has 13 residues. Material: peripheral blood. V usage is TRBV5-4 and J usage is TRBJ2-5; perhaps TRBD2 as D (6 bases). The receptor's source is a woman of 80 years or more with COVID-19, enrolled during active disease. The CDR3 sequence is CASSSGLQETQYF. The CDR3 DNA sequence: TGTGCCAGCAGCTCGGGACTTCAAGAGACCCAGTACTTC.